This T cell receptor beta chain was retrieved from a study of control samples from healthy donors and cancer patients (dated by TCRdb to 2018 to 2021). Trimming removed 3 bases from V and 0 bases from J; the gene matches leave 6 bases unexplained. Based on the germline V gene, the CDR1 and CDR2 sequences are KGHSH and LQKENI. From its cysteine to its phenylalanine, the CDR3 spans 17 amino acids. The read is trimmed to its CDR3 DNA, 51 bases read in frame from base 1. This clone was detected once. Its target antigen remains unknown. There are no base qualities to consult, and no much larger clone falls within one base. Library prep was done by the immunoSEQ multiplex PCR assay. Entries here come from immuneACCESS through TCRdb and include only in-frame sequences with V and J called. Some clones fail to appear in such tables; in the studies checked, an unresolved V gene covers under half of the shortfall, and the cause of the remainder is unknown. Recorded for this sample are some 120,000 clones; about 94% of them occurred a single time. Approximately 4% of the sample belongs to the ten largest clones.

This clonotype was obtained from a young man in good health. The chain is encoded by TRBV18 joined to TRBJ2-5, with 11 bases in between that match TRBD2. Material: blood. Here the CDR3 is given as CASSPGLAVIYQETQYF. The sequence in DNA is TGTGCCAGCTCACCGGGACTAGCGGTGATCTACCAAGAGACCCAGTACTTC. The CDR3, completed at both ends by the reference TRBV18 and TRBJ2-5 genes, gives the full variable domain NAGVMQNPRHLVRRRGQEARLRCSPMKGHSHVYWYRQLPEEGLKFMVYLQKENIIDESGMPKERFSAEFPKEGPSILRIQQVVRGDSAAYFCASSPGLAVIYQETQYFGPGTRLLVL.